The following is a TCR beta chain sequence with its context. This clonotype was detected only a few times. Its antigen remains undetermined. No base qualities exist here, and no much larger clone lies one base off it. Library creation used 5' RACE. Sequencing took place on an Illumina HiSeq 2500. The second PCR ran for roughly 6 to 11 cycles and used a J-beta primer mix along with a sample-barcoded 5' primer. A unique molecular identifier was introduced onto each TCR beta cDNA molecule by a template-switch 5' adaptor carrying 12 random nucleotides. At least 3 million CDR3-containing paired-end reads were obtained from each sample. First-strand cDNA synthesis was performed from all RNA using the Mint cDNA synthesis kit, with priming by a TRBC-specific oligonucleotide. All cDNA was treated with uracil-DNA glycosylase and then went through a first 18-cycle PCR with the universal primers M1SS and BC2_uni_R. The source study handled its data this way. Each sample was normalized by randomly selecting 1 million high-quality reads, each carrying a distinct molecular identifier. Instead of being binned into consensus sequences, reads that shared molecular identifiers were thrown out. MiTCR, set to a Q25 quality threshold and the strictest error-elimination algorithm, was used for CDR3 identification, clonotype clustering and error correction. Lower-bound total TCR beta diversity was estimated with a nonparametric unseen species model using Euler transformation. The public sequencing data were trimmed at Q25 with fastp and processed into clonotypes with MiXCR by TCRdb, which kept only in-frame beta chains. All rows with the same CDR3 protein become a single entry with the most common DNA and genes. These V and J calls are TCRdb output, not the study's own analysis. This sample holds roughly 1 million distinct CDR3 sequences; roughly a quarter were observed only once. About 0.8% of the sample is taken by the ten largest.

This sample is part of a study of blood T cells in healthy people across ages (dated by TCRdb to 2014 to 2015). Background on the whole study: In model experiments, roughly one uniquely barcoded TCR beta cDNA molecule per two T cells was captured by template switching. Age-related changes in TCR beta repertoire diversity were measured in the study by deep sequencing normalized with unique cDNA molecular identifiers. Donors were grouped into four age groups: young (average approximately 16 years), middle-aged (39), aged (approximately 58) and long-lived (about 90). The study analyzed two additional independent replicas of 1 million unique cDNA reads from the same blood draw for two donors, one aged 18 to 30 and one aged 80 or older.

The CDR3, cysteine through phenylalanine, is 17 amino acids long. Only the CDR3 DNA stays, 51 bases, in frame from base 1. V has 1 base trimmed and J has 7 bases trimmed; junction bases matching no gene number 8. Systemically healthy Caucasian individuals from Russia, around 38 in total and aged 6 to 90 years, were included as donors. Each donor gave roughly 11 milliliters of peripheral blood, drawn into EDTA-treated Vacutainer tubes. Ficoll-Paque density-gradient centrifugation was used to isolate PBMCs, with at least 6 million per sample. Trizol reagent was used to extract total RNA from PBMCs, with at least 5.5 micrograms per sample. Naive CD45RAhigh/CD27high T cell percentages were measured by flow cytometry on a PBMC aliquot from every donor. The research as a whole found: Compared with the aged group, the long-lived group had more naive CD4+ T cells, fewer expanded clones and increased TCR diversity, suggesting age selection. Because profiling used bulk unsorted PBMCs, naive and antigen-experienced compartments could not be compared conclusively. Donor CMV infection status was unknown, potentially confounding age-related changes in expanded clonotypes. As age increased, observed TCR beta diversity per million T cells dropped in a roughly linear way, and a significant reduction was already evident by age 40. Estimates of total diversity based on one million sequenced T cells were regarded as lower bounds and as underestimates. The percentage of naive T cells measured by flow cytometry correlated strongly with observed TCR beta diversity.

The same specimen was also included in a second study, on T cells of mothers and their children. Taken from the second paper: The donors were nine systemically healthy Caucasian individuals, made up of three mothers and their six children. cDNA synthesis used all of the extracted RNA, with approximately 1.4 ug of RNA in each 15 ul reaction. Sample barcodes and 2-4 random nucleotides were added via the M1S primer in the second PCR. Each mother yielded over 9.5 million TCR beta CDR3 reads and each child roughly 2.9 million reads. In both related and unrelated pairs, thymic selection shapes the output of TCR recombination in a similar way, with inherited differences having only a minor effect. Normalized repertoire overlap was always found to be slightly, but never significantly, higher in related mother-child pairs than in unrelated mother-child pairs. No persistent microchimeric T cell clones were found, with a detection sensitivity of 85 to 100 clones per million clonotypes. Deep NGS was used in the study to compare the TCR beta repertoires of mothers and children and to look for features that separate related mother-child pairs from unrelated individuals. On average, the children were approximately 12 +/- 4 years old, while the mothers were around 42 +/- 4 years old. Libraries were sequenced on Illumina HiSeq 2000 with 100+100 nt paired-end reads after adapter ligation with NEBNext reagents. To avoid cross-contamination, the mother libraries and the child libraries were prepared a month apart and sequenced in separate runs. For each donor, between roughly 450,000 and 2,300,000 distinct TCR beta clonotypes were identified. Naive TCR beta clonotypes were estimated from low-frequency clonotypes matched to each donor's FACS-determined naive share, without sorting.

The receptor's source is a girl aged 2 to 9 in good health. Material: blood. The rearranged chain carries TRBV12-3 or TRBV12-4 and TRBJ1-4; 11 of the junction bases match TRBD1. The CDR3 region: CASSLGVGTGGPEKLFF. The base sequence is TGTGCCAGCAGTTTAGGAGTGGGGACAGGGGGACCTGAAAAACTGTTTTTT.